The clone carrying this TCR beta chain appeared many times. Its antigen is unidentified. Amplified regions were TCR beta CDR3 sequences from RNA transcripts. The study used the HTBI primer set for a first-round RT-PCR of the TCR CDR3. Via MiXCR, TCRdb re-called the multiplex PCR reads, giving one row per CDR3 protein. The table includes about 700,000 distinct CDR3 sequences, about 15% detected once. The data are from a study of T cells in Graves' hyperthyroidism and ophthalmopathy. Hyperthyroidism had been newly diagnosed in patients aged 18 to 65, and its duration was under 2 months. On the basis of clinical symptoms, serum thyroxine and TRAb, thyroid ultrasound and orbital computed tomography, diagnoses were made. General study findings and limits: Ophthalmopathy was told apart from stable hyperthyroidism by a 13 V-J model.

The source material was blood. The clonotype was recovered from a woman under 30 with Graves' hyperthyroidism.

The CDR3 loop is CASSPRGSAYEQYF. CDR3 DNA sequence: TGTGCCAGCAGCCCTCGCGGAAGCGCCTACGAGCAGTACTTC. This chain links TRBV2 with TRBJ2-7, with unresolved D. The CDR3 consists of 14 residues. Looked up from germline, CDR1 is SNHLY and CDR2 is FYNNEI. Trimming left V 6 bases short and J 2 bases short, with 14 bases between.